Listed below are T cell receptor beta chains from one sample, sequenced in a study of cytomegalovirus exposure and HLA in healthy donors. Assay used: immunoSEQ multiplex PCR; TCRdb lists only in-frame clones, some missing. The top ten clones hold 3.8% of a sample with tens of thousands of clones, 85% to 90% of them seen once. The specimen was PBMCs. These receptors were taken from a woman younger than 30 in good health and CMV-seropositive. Both conserved end residues are part of each CDR3. D genes are given only for firm matches. Where a row states a size, it is once, few, many or the class of an expanded clone; other rows omit it.

CDR3 length | D gene | clone size | J gene | V gene | CDR3 DNA | CDR3 protein
21 | TRBD2 | few | TRBJ2-2 | TRBV23-1 | TGCGCCAGCCCCTATTGTCACCCTCAGACCGGGGCGGGAGTTGCCACCGGGGAGCTGTTTTTT | CASPYCHPQTGAGVATGELFF
11 | . | . | TRBJ2-2 | TRBV10-2 | TGCGCCAGCACCGACACCGGGGAGCTGTTTTTT | CASTDTGELFF
14 | . | . | TRBJ2-7 | TRBV6-5 | TGTGCCAGCAGTTACCAGACAGGCTCCTACGAGCAGTACTTC | CASSYQTGSYEQYF
13 | . | . | TRBJ1-1 | TRBV5-8 | TGTGCCAGCAGCTTACAGTTGGGCACTGAAGCTTTCTTT | CASSLQLGTEAFF
16 | . | . | TRBJ2-3 | TRBV14 | TGTGCCAGCAGCCAAGAGTACTACGGTATGACAGATACGCAGTATTTT | CASSQEYYGMTDTQYF
15 | TRBD1 | . | TRBJ1-2 | TRBV28 | TGTGCCAGCAGCTCTACCCGACAGGGTCCCTATGGCTACACCTTC | CASSSTRQGPYGYTF
14 | . | . | TRBJ2-7 | TRBV28 | TGTGCCAGCAGTCTTGTCCCTACAGGAGGGGAGCAGTACTTC | CASSLVPTGGEQYF
17 | TRBD2 | . | TRBJ2-1 | TRBV9 | TGTGCCAGCAGCTCAGAGGTGGCGGGGGGAGGGTACAATGAGCAGTTCTTC | CASSSEVAGGGYNEQFF
17 | . | . | TRBJ2-2 | TRBV5-1 | TGCGCCAGCAGCTTGGCGCGGGGGCTACCGAACACCGGGGAGCTGTTTTTT | CASSLARGLPNTGELFF
15 | TRBD2 | . | TRBJ2-2 | TRBV30 | TGTGCCTGGAGTCGTGGACTAGCGGGAGTCGGGGAGCTGTTTTTT | CAWSRGLAGVGELFF
12 | . | once | TRBJ1-5 | TRBV19 | TGTGCCAGTAGTAGTCAGAATCAGCCCCAGCATTTT | CASSSQNQPQHF
13 | . | . | TRBJ1-6 | TRBV6-4 | TGTGCCAGCAGTGAGGGAGATAATTCACCCCTCCACTTT | CASSEGDNSPLHF
13 | . | . | TRBJ2-2 | TRBV5-5 | TGTGCCAGCAGCTTAGGGAGCCACGGGGAGCTGTTTTTT | CASSLGSHGELFF
16 | . | once | TRBJ1-1 | TRBV4-3 | TGCGCCAGCAGCCAAGAGGGGGGAAGTAGAGGCACTGAAGCTTTCTTT | CASSQEGGSRGTEAFF
14 | . | . | TRBJ1-3 | TRBV28 | TGTGCCAGCAGTCTGGGCGGGAATGGAAACACCATATATTTT | CASSLGGNGNTIYF
15 | . | . | TRBJ2-1 | TRBV2 | TGTGCCAGCAGTCGCCGACAGACGATATACAATGAGCAGTTCTTC | CASSRRQTIYNEQFF
14 | TRBD1 | . | TRBJ1-2 | TRBV6-1 | TGTGCCAGCAACGACCAGGGGGCAGTCTATGGCTACACCTTC | CASNDQGAVYGYTF
15 | TRBD1 | . | TRBJ1-1 | TRBV4-1 | TGCGCCAGCAGCCAAAGACAGGGGACGAACACTGAAGCTTTCTTT | CASSQRQGTNTEAFF
15 | TRBD1 | . | TRBJ1-4 | TRBV6-5 | TGTGCCAGCAGCGAGACAGGGGCGGGGGATGAAAAACTGTTTTTT | CASSETGAGDEKLFF
16 | . | . | TRBJ2-1 | TRBV7-9 | TGTGCCAGCAAACCAGCGAGCGCAACATCGACCAATGAGCAGTTCTTC | CASKPASATSTNEQFF
15 | . | . | TRBJ1-5 | TRBV4-2 | TGTGCCAGCAGCCAAGATCGGCAGGGTAATCAGCCCCAGCATTTT | CASSQDRQGNQPQHF
11 | . | few | TRBJ2-2 | TRBV2 | TGTGCCAGCAGAGAGGCCGGGGAGCTGTTTTTT | CASREAGELFF
16 | . | . | TRBJ1-1 | TRBV7-9 | TGTGCCAGCAGCCGGGAGGGACGATGGGGGAACACTGAAGCTTTCTTT | CASSREGRWGNTEAFF
18 | . | . | TRBJ2-3 | TRBV21-1 | TGTGCCAGCAGCAAAGATGCCGGGACATCAAAAGCCGCAGATACGCAGTATTTT | CASSKDAGTSKAADTQYF
17 | . | . | TRBJ2-7 | TRBV7-9 | TGTGCCAGCAGCCGGAGGGACTCGCCAACGACCCCTTTGGAGCAGTACTTC | CASSRRDSPTTPLEQYF
15 | TRBD2 | . | TRBJ2-7 | TRBV5-5 | TGTGCCAGCAGCTCCCCTAGCGGGAGCTCCTACGAGCAGTACTTC | CASSSPSGSSYEQYF
11 | . | . | TRBJ2-7 | TRBV6-1 | TGTGCCAGCAGCCATTCCTACGAGCAGTACTTC | CASSHSYEQYF
18 | . | . | TRBJ2-1 | TRBV9 | TGTGCCAGCAGCGTAACGGGGGGCCTGGCCAGCTCCTACAATGAGCAGTTCTTC | CASSVTGGLASSYNEQFF
17 | TRBD2 | . | TRBJ2-5 | TRBV4-3 | TGCGCCAGCAGCCAAGATCTGGGCGGGGGGGCTAAAGAGACCCAGTACTTC | CASSQDLGGGAKETQYF
14 | TRBD2 | . | TRBJ2-7 | TRBV13 | TGTGCCAGCAGCGGGGGGACTAGGGCCTACGAGCAGTACTTC | CASSGGTRAYEQYF
15 | TRBD1 | . | TRBJ2-7 | TRBV5-1 | TGCGCCAGCAGCCAACAAAATCAGGGGGCGAGCGAGCAGTACTTC | CASSQQNQGASEQYF
15 | . | . | TRBJ2-1 | TRBV9 | TGTGCCAGCAGCACCCAGTGGAGGGTGGGCAATGAGCAGTTCTTC | CASSTQWRVGNEQFF